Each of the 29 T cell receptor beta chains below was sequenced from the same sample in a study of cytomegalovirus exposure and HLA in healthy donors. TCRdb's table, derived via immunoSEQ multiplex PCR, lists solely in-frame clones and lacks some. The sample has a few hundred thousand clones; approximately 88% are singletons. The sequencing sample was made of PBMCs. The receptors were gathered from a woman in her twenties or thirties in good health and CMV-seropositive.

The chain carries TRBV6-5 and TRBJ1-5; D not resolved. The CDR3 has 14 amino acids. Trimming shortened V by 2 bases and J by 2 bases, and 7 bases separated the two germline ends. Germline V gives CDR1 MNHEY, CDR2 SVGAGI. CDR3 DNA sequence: TGTGCCAGCAGTTACGAGTTGGGCAATCAGCCCCAGCATTTT. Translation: CASSYELGNQPQHF.

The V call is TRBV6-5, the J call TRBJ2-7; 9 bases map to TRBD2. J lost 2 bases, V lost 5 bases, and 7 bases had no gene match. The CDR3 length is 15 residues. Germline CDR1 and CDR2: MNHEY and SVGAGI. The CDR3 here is CASSKLSGSTYEQYF. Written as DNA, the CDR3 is TGTGCCAGCAGTAAACTTAGCGGGAGTACCTACGAGCAGTACTTC.

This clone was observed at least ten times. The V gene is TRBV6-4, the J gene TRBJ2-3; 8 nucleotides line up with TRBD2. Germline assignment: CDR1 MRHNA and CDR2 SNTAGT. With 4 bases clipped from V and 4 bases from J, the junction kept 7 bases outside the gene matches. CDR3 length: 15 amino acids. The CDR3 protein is CASSVRAGEADTQYF. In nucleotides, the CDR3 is TGTGCCAGCAGTGTTCGAGCGGGAGAGGCAGATACGCAGTATTTT.

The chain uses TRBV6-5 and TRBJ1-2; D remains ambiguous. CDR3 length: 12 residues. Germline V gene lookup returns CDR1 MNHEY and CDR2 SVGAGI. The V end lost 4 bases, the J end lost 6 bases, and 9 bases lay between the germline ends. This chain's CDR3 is CASSFQNHGYTF. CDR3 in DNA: TGTGCCAGCAGTTTCCAGAATCATGGCTACACCTTC.

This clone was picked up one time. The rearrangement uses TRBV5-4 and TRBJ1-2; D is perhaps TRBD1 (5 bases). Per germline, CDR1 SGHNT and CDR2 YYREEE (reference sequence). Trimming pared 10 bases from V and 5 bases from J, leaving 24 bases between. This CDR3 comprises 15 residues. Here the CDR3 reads CASLSTEPLTYGYTF. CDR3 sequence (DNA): TGTGCCTCACTATCGACAGAACCTCTTACTTATGGCTACACCTTC.

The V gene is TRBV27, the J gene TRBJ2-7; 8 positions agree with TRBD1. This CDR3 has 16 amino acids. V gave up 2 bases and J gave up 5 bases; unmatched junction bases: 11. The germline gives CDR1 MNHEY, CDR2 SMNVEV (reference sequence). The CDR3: CASSLMVGTGPDEQYF. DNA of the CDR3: TGTGCCAGCAGTTTAATGGTGGGGACAGGTCCGGACGAGCAGTACTTC.

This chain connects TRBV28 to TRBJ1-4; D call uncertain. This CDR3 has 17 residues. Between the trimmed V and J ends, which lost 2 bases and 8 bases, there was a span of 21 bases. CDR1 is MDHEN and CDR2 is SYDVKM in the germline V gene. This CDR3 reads CASSLPGLSSTGEKLFF. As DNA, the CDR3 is TGTGCCAGCAGTTTACCGGGCCTTAGCTCGACGGGGGAAAAACTGTTTTTT.

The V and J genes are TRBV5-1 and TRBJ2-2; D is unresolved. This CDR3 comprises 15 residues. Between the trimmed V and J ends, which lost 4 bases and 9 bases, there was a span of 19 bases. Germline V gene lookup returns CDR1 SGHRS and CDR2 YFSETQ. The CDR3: CASSLTSDPGRELFF. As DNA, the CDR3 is TGCGCCAGCAGCCTAACTTCTGATCCGGGCCGGGAGCTGTTTTTT.

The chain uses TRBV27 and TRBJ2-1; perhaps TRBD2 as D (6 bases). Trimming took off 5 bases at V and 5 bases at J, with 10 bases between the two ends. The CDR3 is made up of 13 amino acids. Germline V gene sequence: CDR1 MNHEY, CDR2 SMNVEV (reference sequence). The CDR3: CASSPRRDNEQFF. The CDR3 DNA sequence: TGTGCCAGCAGTCCGCGGAGGGACAATGAGCAGTTCTTC.

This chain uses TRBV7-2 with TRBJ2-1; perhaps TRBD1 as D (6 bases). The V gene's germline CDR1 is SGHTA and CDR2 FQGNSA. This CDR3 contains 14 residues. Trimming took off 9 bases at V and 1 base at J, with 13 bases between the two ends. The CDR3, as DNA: TGTGCCAGTAGCCCAAGGGGGTCCTACAATGAGCAGTTCTTC. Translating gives CASSPRGSYNEQFF. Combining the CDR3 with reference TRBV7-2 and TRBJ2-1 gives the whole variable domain GAGVSQSPSNKVTEKGKDVELRCDPISGHTALYWYRQSLGQGLEFLIYFQGNSAPDKSGLPSDRFSAERTGGSVSTLTIQRTQQEDSAVYLCASSPRGSYNEQFFGPGTRLTVL.

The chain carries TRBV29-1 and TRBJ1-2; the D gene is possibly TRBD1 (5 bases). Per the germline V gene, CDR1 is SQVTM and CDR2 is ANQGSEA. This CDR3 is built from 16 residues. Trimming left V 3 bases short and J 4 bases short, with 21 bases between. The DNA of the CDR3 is TGCAGCGTTGAGACCCCGATGGGCAGGGAAGCCTATGGCTACACCTTC. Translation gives CSVETPMGREAYGYTF. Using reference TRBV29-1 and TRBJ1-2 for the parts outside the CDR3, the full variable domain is SAVISQKPSRDICQRGTSLTIQCQVDSQVTMMFWYRQQPGQSLTLIATANQGSEATYESGFVIDKFPISRPNLTFSTLTVSNMSPEDSSIYLCSVETPMGREAYGYTFGSGTRLTVV.

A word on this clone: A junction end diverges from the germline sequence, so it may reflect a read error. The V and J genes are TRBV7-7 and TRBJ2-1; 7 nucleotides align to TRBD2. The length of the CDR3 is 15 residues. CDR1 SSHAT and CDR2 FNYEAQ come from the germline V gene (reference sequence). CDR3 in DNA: TGTGCTAGCAGCCCCGGGGGAGCGGGATCCAATGAGCAGTTCTTC. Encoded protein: CASSPGGAGSNEQFF.

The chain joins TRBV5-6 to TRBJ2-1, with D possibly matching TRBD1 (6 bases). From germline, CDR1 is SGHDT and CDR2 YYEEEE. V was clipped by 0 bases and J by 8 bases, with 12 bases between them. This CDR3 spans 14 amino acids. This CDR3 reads CASSLGQEVDEQFF. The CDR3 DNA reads TGTGCCAGCAGCTTGGGACAGGAGGTCGATGAGCAGTTCTTC.

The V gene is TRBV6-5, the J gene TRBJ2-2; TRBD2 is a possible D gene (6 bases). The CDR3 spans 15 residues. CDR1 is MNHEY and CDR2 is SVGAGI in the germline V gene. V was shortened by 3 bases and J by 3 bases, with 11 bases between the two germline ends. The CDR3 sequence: CASSYAGGDTGELFF. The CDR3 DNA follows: TGTGCCAGCAGTTATGCGGGCGGGGACACCGGGGAGCTGTTTTTT.

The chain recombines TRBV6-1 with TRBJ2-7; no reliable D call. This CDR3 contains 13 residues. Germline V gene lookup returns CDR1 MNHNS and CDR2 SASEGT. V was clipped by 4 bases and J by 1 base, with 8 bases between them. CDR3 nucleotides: TGTGCCAGCAGTGTATCGAAATCCTACGAGCAGTACTTC. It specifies CASSVSKSYEQYF.

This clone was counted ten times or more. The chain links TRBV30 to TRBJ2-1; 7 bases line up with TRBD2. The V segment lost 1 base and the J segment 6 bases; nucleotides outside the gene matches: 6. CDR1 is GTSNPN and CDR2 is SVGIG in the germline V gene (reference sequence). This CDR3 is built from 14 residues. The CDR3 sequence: CAWSEKRDLNEQFF. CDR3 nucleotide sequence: TGTGCCTGGAGTGAAAAGCGGGATCTCAATGAGCAGTTCTTC. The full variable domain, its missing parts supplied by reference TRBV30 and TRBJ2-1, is SQTIHQWPATLVQPVGSPLSLECTVEGTSNPNLYWYRQAAGRGLQLLFYSVGIGQISSEVPQNLSASRPQDRQFILSSKKLLLSDSGFYLCAWSEKRDLNEQFFGPGTRLTVL.

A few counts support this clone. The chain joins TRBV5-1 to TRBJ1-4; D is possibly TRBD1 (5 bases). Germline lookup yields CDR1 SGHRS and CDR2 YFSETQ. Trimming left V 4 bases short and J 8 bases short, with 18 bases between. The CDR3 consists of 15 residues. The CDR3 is CASSPSLGGEEKLFF. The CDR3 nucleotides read TGCGCCAGCAGCCCCTCCCTCGGGGGTGAAGAAAAACTGTTTTTT.

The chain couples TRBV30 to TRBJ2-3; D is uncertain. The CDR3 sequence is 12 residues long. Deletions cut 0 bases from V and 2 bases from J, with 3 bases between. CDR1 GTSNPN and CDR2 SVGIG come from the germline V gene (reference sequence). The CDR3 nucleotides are TGTGCCTGGAGTGTAGACACAGATACGCAGTATTTT. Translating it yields CAWSVDTDTQYF.

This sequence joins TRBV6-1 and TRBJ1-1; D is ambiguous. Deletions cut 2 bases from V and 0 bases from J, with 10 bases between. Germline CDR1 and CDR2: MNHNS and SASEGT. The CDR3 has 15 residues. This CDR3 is CASSEQSAMNTEAFF. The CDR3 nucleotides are TGTGCCAGCAGTGAACAAAGCGCCATGAACACTGAAGCTTTCTTT.

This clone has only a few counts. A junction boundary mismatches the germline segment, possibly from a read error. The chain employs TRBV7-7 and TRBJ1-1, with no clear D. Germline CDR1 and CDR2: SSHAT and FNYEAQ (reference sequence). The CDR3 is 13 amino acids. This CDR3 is CASSLTQSTEAFF. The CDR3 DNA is TGTGCTAGCAGCTTGACCCAATCCACTGAAGCTTTCTTT.

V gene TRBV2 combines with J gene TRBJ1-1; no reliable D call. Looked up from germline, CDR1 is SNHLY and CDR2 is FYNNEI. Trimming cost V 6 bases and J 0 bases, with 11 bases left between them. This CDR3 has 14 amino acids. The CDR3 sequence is CASSPRGLNTEAFF. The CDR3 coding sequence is TGTGCCAGCAGCCCCAGAGGGTTGAACACTGAAGCTTTCTTT.

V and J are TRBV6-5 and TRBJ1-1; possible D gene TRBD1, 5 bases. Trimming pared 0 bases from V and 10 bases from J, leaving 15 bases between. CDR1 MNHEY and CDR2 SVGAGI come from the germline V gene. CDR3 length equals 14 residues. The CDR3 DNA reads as TGTGCCAGCAGTTACTCGAAGGGCAGGGATGTAGCTTTCTTT. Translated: CASSYSKGRDVAFF.

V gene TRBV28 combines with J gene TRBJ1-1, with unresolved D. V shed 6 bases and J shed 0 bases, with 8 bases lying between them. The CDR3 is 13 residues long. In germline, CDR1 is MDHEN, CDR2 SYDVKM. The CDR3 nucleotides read TGTGCCAGCAGACGAGGGCTGAACACTGAAGCTTTCTTT. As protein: CASRRGLNTEAFF.

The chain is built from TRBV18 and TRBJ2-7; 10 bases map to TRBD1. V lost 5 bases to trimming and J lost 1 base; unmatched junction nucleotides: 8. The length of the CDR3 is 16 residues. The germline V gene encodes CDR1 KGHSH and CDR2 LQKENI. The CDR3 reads CASSSRQGASSYEQYF. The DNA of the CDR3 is TGTGCCAGCTCAAGTAGACAGGGGGCGTCATCCTACGAGCAGTACTTC. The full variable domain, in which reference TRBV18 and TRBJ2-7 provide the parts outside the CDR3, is NAGVMQNPRHLVRRRGQEARLRCSPMKGHSHVYWYRQLPEEGLKFMVYLQKENIIDESGMPKERFSAEFPKEGPSILRIQQVVRGDSAAYFCASSSRQGASSYEQYFGPGTRLTVT.

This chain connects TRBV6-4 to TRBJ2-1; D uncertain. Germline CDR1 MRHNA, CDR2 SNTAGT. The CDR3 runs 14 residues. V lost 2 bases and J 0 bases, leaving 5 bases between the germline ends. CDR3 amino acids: CASSDRGSYNEQFF. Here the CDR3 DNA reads TGTGCCAGCAGTGACAGAGGCTCCTACAATGAGCAGTTCTTC.

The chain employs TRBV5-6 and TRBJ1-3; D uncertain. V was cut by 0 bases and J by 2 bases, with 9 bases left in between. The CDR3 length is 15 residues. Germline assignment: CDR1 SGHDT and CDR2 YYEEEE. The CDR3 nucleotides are TGTGCCAGCAGCTTGGATCACGGGGCTGGAAACACCATATATTTT. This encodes CASSLDHGAGNTIYF.

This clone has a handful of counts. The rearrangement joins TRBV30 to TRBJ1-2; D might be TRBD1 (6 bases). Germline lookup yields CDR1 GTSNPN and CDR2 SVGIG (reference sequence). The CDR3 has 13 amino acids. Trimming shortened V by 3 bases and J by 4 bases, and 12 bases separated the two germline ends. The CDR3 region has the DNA TGTGCCTGGAGATGGACAGTGGGCTATGGCTACACCTTC. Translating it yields CAWRWTVGYGYTF.

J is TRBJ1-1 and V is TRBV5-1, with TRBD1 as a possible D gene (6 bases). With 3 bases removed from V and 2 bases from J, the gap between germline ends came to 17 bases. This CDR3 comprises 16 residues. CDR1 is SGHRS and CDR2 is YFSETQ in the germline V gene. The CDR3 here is CASSSVSRGVNTEAFF. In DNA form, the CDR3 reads TGCGCCAGCAGCTCCGTAAGCAGGGGTGTTAACACTGAAGCTTTCTTT.

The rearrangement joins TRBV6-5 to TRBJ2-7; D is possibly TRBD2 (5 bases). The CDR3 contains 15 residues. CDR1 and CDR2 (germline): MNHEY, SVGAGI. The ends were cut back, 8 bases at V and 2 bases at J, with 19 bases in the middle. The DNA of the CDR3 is TGTGCCAGCTCCCTGGGTCCAGCGGACGCCTACGAGCAGTACTTC. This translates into CASSLGPADAYEQYF.